This T cell receptor (beta chain) was observed in a study of blood T cell repertoires in COVID-19. Study background: Samples taken during acute and convalescent COVID-19 were collected in the United States, Italy and Spain. T cells, B-cell-depleted T cells, or PBMCs supplied cDNA or gDNA.

The ends lost 5 bases at V and 0 bases at J; junction bases unmatched: 7. CDR1 and CDR2 (germline): MDHEN, SYDVKM. This CDR3 is 15 amino acids long. Per the authors' pipeline: The assay estimated nucleated cells by amplifying reference gene primers. Assay used: immunoSEQ multiplex PCR; TCRdb lists only in-frame clones, some missing. The V and J calls and the clone size are those of that table, but D and trimming were determined from the DNA. The sample has about 70,000 clones; roughly three quarters are singletons. The genes are TRBV28 and TRBJ2-7; 7 positions match TRBD1. The sample consisted of peripheral blood. The clonotype was recovered from an older man with acute or convalescent COVID-19. The CDR3 here is CASSPTGVRSYEQYF. CDR3 in DNA: TGTGCCAGCAGTCCCACAGGGGTCCGCTCCTACGAGCAGTACTTC. Looking up the rest from reference TRBV28 and TRBJ2-7 gives the full variable domain: DVKVTQSSRYLVKRTGEKVFLECVQDMDHENMFWYRQDPGLGLRLIYFSYDVKMKEKGDIPEGYSVSREKKERFSLILESASTNQTSMYLCASSPTGVRSYEQYFGPGTRLTVT.